The clone carrying this TCR beta chain was seen only once. Its antigen is undetermined. Libraries were prepared by immunoSEQ multiplex PCR; TCRdb keeps only in-frame clonotypes and omits some of them. The sample yields 20,000 to 30,000 clones, around three quarters seen once. This record belongs to a study of T cell clones after liver transplantation. Study in general: TCRbeta sequencing after a pre-transplant mixed lymphocyte reaction identified graft-donor-reactive clones, later tracked in post-transplant blood. Blood was drawn pre-transplant, before withdrawal, and after full or failed withdrawal.

The study's findings and limits: Low donor cell numbers restricted donor-reactive repertoire measurement in two subjects.

Unstimulated PBMCs were sorted into CD3+CD4+ and CD3+CD8+ populations. The receptor's source is a human donor who received a liver transplant. The sequencing used CD4+ T cells from blood, collected before liver transplant.

The CDR3 sequence is CASSPRAAGGNQPQHF. The DNA of the CDR3 is TGTGCCAGTAGTCCCCGGGCAGCCGGGGGGAATCAGCCCCAGCATTTT. This sequence joins TRBV19 and TRBJ1-5; D possibly corresponds to TRBD1 (5 bases). Germline-derived CDR1 and CDR2 are LNHDA and SQIVND (reference sequence). The CDR3 consists of 16 residues. V lost 5 bases and J 4 bases, leaving 18 bases between the germline ends.